Below are 22 T cell receptor beta chains sequenced from a single sample in a study of metastatic and nonmetastatic thyroid tumors. TCRdb reprocessed the PCR reads using MiXCR. The table records under 30,000 clones, more than 20% of them present only once. Treatment of any kind had been given to no patient before thyroid surgery. Sequenced sample: blood. The origin of the receptors is a male donor with papillary thyroid cancer or a benign thyroid nodule (not recorded which). Some clones in this sample may be carry-over from other donors' samples.

This clone was seen repeatedly, ten times or more. The gene calls are TRBV12-3 or TRBV12-4 and TRBJ1-6; D is unclear. The CDR3 totals 12 residues. V was trimmed by 3 bases and J by 10 bases, leaving 7 bases between them. The CDR3 DNA sequence: TGTGCCAGCAGTTTCGTTAGGTCACCCCTCCACTTT. Translated, it gives CASSFVRSPLHF.

This clone has at least ten counts. The chain has TRBV20-1 and TRBJ2-7, with 7 bases lining up with TRBD1. Germline values: CDR1 DFQATT, CDR2 SNEGSKA (reference sequence). After removal of 2 bases from V and 7 bases from J, the junction contained 8 bases not matched to a gene. This CDR3 has 13 residues. CDR3 residues: CSARWGTVLEQYF. CDR3 nucleotide sequence: TGCAGTGCTAGATGGGGGACAGTTTTAGAGCAGTACTTC.

Points on this clone: Compared with germline, one end of the junction differs, possibly owing to a read error. The chain carries TRBV2 and TRBJ1-2; TRBD1 matches 7 bases. The CDR3 totals 17 residues. Germline CDR1 is SNHLY and CDR2 is FYNNEI. The DNA of the CDR3 is TGTGACAGCAGTGTTGGGACAGAACCACTAACTAACTATGTCTACACCTTC. Amino acids: CDSSVGTEPLTNYVYTF.

This clone was counted many times. This chain links TRBV28 with TRBJ1-2; D unclear. CDR3 length: 15 residues. Germline V CDR1 and CDR2: MDHEN, SYDVKM. V was shortened by 4 bases and J by 3 bases, with 15 bases between the two germline ends. CDR3 in amino acids: CASSSGLIAHYGYTF. CDR3 DNA: TGTGCCAGCAGTTCCGGGCTAATAGCTCACTATGGCTACACCTTC.

At least ten counts were recorded for this clone. The CDR3 DNA sequence: TGTGCCAGCAGCGTAGGTCGACTAGCGGGAGGAGTCTATGAGCAGTTCTTC. Its translation: CASSVGRLAGGVYEQFF. This chain connects TRBV9 to TRBJ2-1; 13 bases match TRBD2. V was pared by 0 bases and J by 8 bases, with 8 bases of the junction left unmatched. In germline, CDR1 is SGDLS, CDR2 YYNGEE. The CDR3 spans 17 residues.

This clone came up many times. A read error may be the cause here, since a much bigger clone is one base away. This chain joins TRBV5-1 and TRBJ2-2; D gene uncertain. The CDR3 length is 14 residues. Germline V gene sequence: CDR1 SGHRS, CDR2 YFSETQ. The CDR3 nucleotides read TGCGCCAGCGGCTTCCTTGACGGGTTCGGGGAGCTGTTTTTT. This translates into CASGFLDGFGELFF.

This clone was seen many times. The chain recombines TRBV5-1 with TRBJ2-3, with TRBD2 as a possible D gene (6 bases). The germline CDR1 and CDR2 sequences are SGHRS and YFSETQ. The CDR3 runs to 15 residues. V was clipped by 0 bases and J by 0 bases, with 8 bases between them. CDR3 nucleotides: TGCGCCAGCAGCTTGGCAGGGACTAGCACAGATACGCAGTATTTT. It specifies CASSLAGTSTDTQYF.

This clone was detected ten times or more. This chain joins TRBV30 and TRBJ2-7; D not resolved. CDR1 is GTSNPN and CDR2 is SVGIG in the germline V gene (reference sequence). V shed 2 bases and J shed 4 bases, with 6 bases lying between them. This CDR3 region has 11 residues. The CDR3 bases are TGTGCCTGGAGTATGGGATACGAGCAGTACTTC. Translating it yields CAWSMGYEQYF. Supplemented by reference TRBV30 and TRBJ2-7, the full variable domain reads SQTIHQWPATLVQPVGSPLSLECTVEGTSNPNLYWYRQAAGRGLQLLFYSVGIGQISSEVPQNLSASRPQDRQFILSSKKLLLSDSGFYLCAWSMGYEQYFGPGTRLTVT.

V is TRBV7-6 and J is TRBJ2-5, with D perhaps matching TRBD2 (7 bases). Trimming cost V 5 bases and J 5 bases, with 21 bases left between them. The CDR3 is 16 amino acids. From germline, CDR1 is SGHVS and CDR2 FNYEAQ. The CDR3 nucleotides are TGTGCCAGCAGCACACTAGGACAGCGGGGCCTGGAGACCCAGTACTTC. Residues: CASSTLGQRGLETQYF.

This clone was detected ten times or more. The chain couples TRBV2 to TRBJ2-7, with unresolved D. The CDR3 is made up of 14 amino acids. Germline V gene lookup returns CDR1 SNHLY and CDR2 FYNNEI. Trimming took off 7 bases at V and 2 bases at J, with 15 bases between the two ends. CDR3 protein: CASIGGLEPYEQYF. Written as DNA, the CDR3 is TGTGCCAGCATCGGCGGTCTTGAACCCTACGAGCAGTACTTC.

As for this clone: Since no conserved phenylalanine or tryptophan closes the CDR3, a read error is the likely cause. The chain couples TRBV19 to TRBJ1-1; D remains ambiguous. This CDR3 is 13 amino acids long. Trimming shortened V by 4 bases and J by 0 bases, and 6 bases separated the two germline ends. Germline CDR1 is LNHDA and CDR2 is SQIVND (reference sequence). CDR3 DNA: TGTGCCAGTAGTACCGGCCTGAACACTGAAGCTTTCATA. It specifies CASSTGLNTEAFI.

This clone has a count of ten or more. The chain is built from TRBV28 and TRBJ1-2, with D tentatively TRBD1 (5 bases). The CDR3 is 12 residues long. Looked up from germline, CDR1 is MDHEN and CDR2 is SYDVKM. The V and J ends lost 11 bases and 4 bases respectively, with 14 bases between them. The chain's CDR3 is CAHSPGLYGYTF. The CDR3 DNA reads as TGTGCCCACTCTCCGGGACTCTATGGCTACACCTTC.

V gene TRBV5-1 combines with J gene TRBJ2-1, with D perhaps TRBD2 (5 bases). The CDR3 has 17 residues. Germline CDR1 SGHRS, CDR2 YFSETQ. The V end lost 0 bases, the J end lost 3 bases, and 16 bases lay between the germline ends. The CDR3, as DNA: TGCGCCAGCAGCTTGGTCGTGAGGGAGCACTACTACAATGAGCAGTTCTTC. Protein product: CASSLVVREHYYNEQFF.

This clone was seen many times. The rearrangement uses TRBV7-2 and TRBJ2-7, with 7 bases fitting TRBD1. Germline CDR1 SGHTA, CDR2 FQGNSA. The CDR3 contains 13 residues. V lost 8 bases, J lost 5 bases, and 9 bases stayed unmatched. The CDR3 DNA is TGTGCCAGCCGTCGACAGGGTGGCCACGAGCAGTACTTC. This translates into CASRRQGGHEQYF.

With regard to this clone: Lacking the conserved final phenylalanine or tryptophan, this CDR3 likely reflects a read error. The limits of the CDR3 on the DNA are not certain, so only TCRdb's listed CDR3 is given. The chain combines TRBV28 with TRBJ2-5; the table's TRBD2 call for D was not verified on the DNA. Germline lookup yields CDR1 MDHEN and CDR2 SYDVKM. Inclusive of both ends, the CDR3 amounts to 12 amino acids. CDR3 sequence: CAGRDFRETPYI.

This clone was observed many times. The V call is TRBV29-1, the J call TRBJ1-2, with D maybe TRBD1 (6 bases). Deletions cut 3 bases from V and 8 bases from J, with 13 bases between. CDR1 is SQVTM and CDR2 is ANQGSEA in the germline V gene. There are 12 residues in the CDR3. The CDR3 region is CSVDRGRKGYTF. The CDR3 DNA sequence: TGCAGCGTTGATCGGGGGCGGAAAGGCTACACCTTC.

This clone was counted many times. Possible read error: a much larger clone is one base away. The sample carries other DNA sequences with the same CDR3. The rearrangement joins TRBV7-3 to TRBJ1-6; TRBD1 might be the D (5 bases). V lost 4 bases and J lost 10, with 11 bases in between. The CDR3 contains 13 residues. Germline CDR1 and CDR2: SGHTA and FQGTGA. Here the CDR3 reads CASSWDFGSPLHF. The CDR3 nucleotides read TGTGCCAGCAGCTGGGACTTCGGCTCACCCCTCCACTTT.

This clone has only one observation. The chain employs TRBV7-9 and TRBJ1-2; 9 nucleotides agree with TRBD1. The length of the CDR3 is 14 residues. V shed 3 bases and J 6 bases; nucleotides not matched to a gene: 5. The V gene's germline CDR1 is SEHNR and CDR2 FQNEAQ (reference sequence). CDR3 loop: CASSFGQGKHGYTF. In nucleotides, the CDR3 is TGTGCCAGCAGCTTCGGACAGGGGAAACATGGCTACACCTTC.

This clone was found many times. V and J are TRBV20-1 and TRBJ2-7; D not certain. CDR1 DFQATT and CDR2 SNEGSKA come from the germline V gene (reference sequence). This CDR3 is 12 amino acids long. Trimming took off 3 bases at V and 6 bases at J, with 12 bases between the two ends. The CDR3 DNA reads TGCAGTGCTAGCCCACAAGTTTCCGAGCAGTACTTC. Amino acids: CSASPQVSEQYF.

This clone was picked up many times. V is TRBV12-3 or TRBV12-4 and J is TRBJ2-3; 9 bases line up with TRBD2. This CDR3 spans 15 amino acids. V dropped 7 bases and J dropped 5; count of bases not matched to a gene: 10. CDR3 amino acids: CASIEAGGPGDTQYF. For the CDR3, the DNA is TGTGCCAGCATCGAGGCGGGAGGGCCAGGAGATACGCAGTATTTT.

The rearrangement links TRBV5-1 to TRBJ2-7; 7 nucleotides match TRBD1. The CDR3 loop spans 13 amino acids. V was pared by 4 bases and J by 5 bases, with 6 bases of the junction left unmatched. The germline V gene encodes CDR1 SGHRS and CDR2 YFSETQ. Written as DNA, the CDR3 is TGCGCCAGCAGCCAGACAGGGACGGACGAGCAGTACTTC. Protein sequence: CASSQTGTDEQYF.

This clone occurred many times. This chain joins TRBV19 and TRBJ2-1, with a weak D call TRBD2 (6 bases). The CDR3 totals 14 residues. Trimming removed 2 bases from V and 6 bases from J, with 11 bases in between. Germline V lookup: CDR1 LNHDA, CDR2 SQIVND (reference sequence). The chain's CDR3 is CASSIIGGSNEQFF. The CDR3 coding sequence is TGTGCCAGTAGTATAATTGGAGGGTCCAATGAGCAGTTCTTC. Together with reference TRBV19 and TRBJ2-1, the CDR3 gives the full variable domain: DGGITQSPKYLFRKEGQNVTLSCEQNLNHDAMYWYRQDPGQGLRLIYYSQIVNDFQKGDIAEGYSVSREKKESFPLTVTSAQKNPTAFYLCASSIIGGSNEQFFGPGTRLTVL.